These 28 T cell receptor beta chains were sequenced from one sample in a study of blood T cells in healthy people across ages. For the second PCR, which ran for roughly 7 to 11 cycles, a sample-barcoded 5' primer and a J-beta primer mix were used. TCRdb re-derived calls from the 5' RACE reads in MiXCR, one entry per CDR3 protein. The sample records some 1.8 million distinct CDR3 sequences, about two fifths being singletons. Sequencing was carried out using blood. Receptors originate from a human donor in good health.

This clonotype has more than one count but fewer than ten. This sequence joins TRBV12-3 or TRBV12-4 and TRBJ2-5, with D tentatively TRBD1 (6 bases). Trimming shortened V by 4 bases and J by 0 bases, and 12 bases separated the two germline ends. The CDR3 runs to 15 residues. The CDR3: CASSSGDTYQETQYF. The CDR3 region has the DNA TGTGCCAGCAGTTCAGGGGACACGTACCAAGAGACCCAGTACTTC.

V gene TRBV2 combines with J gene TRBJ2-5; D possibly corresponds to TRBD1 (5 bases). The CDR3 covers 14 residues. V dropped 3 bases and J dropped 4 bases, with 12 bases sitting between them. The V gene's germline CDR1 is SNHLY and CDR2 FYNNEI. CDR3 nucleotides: TGTGCCAGCAGTGACAGGGAAGGCACAGAGACCCAGTACTTC. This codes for CASSDREGTETQYF.

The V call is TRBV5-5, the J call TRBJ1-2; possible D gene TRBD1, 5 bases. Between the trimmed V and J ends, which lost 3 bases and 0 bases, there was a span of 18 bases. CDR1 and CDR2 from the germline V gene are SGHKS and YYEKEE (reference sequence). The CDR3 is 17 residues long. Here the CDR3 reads CASSSGTANYPNYGYTF. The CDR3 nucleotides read TGTGCCAGCAGCTCCGGGACGGCGAACTACCCTAACTATGGCTACACCTTC. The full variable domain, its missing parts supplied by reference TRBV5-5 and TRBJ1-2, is DAGVTQSPTHLIKTRGQQVTLRCSPISGHKSVSWYQQVLGQGPQFIFQYYEKEERGRGNFPDRFSARQFPNYSSELNVNALLLGDSALYLCASSSGTANYPNYGYTFGSGTRLTVV.

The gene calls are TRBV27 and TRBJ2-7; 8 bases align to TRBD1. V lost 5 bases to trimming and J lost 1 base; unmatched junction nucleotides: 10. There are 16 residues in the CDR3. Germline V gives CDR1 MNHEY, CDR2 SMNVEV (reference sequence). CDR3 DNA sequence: TGTGCCAGCAGTGCAAGCCAGGGGGCGGTATCCTACGAGCAGTACTTC. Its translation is CASSASQGAVSYEQYF.

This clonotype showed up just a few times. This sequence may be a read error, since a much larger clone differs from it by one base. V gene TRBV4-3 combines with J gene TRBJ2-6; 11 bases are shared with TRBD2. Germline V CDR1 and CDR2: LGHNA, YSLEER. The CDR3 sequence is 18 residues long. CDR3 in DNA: TGCGCCAGCAGCCAAGAATTAGCGGGGGGGCATGGGGCCAACGTCCGGACTTTC. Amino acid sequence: CASSQELAGGHGANVRTF.

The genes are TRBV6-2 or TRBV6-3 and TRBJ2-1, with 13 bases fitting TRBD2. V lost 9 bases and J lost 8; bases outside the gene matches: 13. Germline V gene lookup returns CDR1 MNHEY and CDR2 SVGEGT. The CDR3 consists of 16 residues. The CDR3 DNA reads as TGTGCCAGTACTAGCGGGGGGGCGATATTTGGGGATGAGCAGTTCTTC. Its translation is CASTSGGAIFGDEQFF.

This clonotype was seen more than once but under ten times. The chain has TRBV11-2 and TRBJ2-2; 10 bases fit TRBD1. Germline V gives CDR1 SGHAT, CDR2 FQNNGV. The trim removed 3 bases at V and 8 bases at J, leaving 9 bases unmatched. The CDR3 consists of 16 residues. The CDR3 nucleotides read TGTGCCAGCAGCTTCGGACAGGGGGACACTAGGGGGGAGCTGTTTTTT. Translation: CASSFGQGDTRGELFF. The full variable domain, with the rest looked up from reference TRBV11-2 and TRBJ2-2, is EAGVAQSPRYKIIEKRQSVAFWCNPISGHATLYWYQQILGQGPKLLIQFQNNGVVDDSQLPKDRFSAERLKGVDSTLKIQPAKLEDSAVYLCASSFGQGDTRGELFFGEGSRLTVL.

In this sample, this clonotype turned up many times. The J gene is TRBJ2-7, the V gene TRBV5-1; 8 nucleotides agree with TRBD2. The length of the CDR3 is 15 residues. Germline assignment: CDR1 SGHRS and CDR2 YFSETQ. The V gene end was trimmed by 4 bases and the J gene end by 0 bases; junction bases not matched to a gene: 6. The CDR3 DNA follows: TGCGCCAGCAGCCCGGGGGGGGCAAGCTCCTACGAGCAGTACTTC. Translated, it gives CASSPGGASSYEQYF.

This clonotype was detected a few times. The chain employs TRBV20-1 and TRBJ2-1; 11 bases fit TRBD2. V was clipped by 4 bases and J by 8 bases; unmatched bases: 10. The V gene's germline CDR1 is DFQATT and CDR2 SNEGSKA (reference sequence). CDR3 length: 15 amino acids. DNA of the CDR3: TGCAGTGCTATTAATAGCGGGGGGGTAGGTGATGAGCAGTTCTTC. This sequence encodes CSAINSGGVGDEQFF.

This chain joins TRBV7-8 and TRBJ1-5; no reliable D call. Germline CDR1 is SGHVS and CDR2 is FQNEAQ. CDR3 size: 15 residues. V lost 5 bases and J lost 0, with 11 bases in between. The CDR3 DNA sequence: TGTGCCAGCAGCCCAGACAATTATAGCAATCAGCCCCAGCATTTT. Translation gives CASSPDNYSNQPQHF.

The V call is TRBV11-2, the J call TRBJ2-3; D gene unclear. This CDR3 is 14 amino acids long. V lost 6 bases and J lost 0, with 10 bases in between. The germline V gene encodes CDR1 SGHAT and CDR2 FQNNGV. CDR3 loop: CASRQDASTDTQYF. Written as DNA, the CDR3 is TGTGCCAGCAGGCAAGATGCTAGCACAGATACGCAGTATTTT.

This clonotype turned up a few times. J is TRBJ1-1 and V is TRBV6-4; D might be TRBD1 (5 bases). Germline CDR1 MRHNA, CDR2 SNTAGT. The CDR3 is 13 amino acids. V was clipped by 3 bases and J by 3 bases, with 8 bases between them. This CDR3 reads CASSEGEDTEAFF. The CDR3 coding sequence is TGTGCCAGCAGTGAGGGGGAGGACACTGAAGCTTTCTTT.

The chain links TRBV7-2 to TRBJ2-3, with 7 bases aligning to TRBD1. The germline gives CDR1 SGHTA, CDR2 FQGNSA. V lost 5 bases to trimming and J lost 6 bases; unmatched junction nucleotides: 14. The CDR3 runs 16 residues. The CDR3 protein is CASSPLLLGGRDTQYF. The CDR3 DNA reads TGTGCCAGCAGCCCCCTGCTTTTAGGGGGCAGGGATACGCAGTATTTT.

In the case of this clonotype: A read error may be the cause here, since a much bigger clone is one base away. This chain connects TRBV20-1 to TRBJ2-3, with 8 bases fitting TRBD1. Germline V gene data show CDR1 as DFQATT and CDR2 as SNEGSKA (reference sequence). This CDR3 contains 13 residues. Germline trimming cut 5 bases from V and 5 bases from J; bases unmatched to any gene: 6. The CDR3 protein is CSALFGQGDTQYF. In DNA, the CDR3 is TGCAGTGCTCTCTTCGGACAGGGAGATACGCAGTATTTT.

The CDR3 DNA sequence: TGTGCCAGCAGCCCCGGACTAGCCCCTAGCACAGATACGCAGTATTTT. Encoded protein: CASSPGLAPSTDTQYF. This chain connects TRBV7-2 to TRBJ2-3; 8 bases match TRBD2. There are 16 residues in the CDR3. V was clipped by 5 bases and J by 0 bases; unmatched bases: 7. The germline V gene encodes CDR1 SGHTA and CDR2 FQGNSA.

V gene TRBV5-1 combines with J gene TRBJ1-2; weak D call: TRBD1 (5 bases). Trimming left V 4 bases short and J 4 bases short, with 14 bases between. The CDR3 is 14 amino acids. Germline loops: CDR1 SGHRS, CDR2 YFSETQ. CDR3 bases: TGCGCCAGCAGCGAATGGGGGTCTGGCTATGGCTACACCTTC. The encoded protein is CASSEWGSGYGYTF.

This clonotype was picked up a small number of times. CDR3: CASSLDIGGVAYNEQFF. The CDR3 DNA reads TGTGCCAGCAGCTTGGATATAGGGGGGGTCGCCTACAATGAGCAGTTCTTC. The rearrangement links TRBV5-5 to TRBJ2-1, with TRBD2 as a possible D gene (7 bases). CDR1 SGHKS and CDR2 YYEKEE come from the germline V gene (reference sequence). This CDR3 region has 17 residues. The V gene lost 0 bases and the J gene lost 2 bases, with 15 bases spanning the gap. The full variable domain, rest sourced from reference TRBV5-5 and TRBJ2-1, is DAGVTQSPTHLIKTRGQQVTLRCSPISGHKSVSWYQQVLGQGPQFIFQYYEKEERGRGNFPDRFSARQFPNYSSELNVNALLLGDSALYLCASSLDIGGVAYNEQFFGPGTRLTVL.

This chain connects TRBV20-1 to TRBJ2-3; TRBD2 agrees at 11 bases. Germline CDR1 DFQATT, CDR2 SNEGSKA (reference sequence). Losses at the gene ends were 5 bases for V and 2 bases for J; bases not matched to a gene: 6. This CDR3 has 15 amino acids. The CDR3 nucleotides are TGCAGTGCTTCCTCGACTAGCGGGGTCACAGATACGCAGTATTTT. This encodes CSASSTSGVTDTQYF.

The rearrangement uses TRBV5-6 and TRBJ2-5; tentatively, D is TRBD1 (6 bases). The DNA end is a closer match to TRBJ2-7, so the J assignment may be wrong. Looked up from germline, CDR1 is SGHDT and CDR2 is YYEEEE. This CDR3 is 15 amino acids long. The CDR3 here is CASSFETGHFYEQYF. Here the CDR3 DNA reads TGTGCCAGCAGCTTTGAGACAGGCCACTTCTACGAGCAGTACTTC.

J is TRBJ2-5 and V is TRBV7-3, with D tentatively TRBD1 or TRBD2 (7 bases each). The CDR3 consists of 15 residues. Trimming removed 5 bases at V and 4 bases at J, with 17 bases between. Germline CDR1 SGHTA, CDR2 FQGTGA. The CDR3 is CASSQAGGAGETQYF. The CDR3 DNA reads TGTGCCAGCAGCCAGGCAGGGGGGGCCGGAGAGACCCAGTACTTC.

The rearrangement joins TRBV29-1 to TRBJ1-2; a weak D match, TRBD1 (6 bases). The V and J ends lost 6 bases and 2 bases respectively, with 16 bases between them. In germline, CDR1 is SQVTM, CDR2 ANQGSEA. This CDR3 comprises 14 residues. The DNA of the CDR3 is TGCAGCGTACAATTGGACAGCGAAAACTATGGCTACACCTTC. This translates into CSVQLDSENYGYTF.

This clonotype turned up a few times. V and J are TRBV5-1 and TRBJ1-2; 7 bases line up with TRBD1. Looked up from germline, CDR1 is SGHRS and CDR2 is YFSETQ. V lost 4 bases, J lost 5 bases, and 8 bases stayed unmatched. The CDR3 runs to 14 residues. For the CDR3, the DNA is TGCGCCAGCAGCACTCGACAGGGTGCGTATGGCTACACCTTC. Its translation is CASSTRQGAYGYTF.

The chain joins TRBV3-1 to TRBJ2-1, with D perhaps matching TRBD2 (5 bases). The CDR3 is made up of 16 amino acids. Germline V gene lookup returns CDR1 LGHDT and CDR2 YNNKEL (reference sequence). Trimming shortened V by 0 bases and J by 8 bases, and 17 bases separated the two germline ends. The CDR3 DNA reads TGTGCCAGCAGCCAAGATCTCGGGAAACTAGTCTATGAGCAGTTCTTC. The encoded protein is CASSQDLGKLVYEQFF.

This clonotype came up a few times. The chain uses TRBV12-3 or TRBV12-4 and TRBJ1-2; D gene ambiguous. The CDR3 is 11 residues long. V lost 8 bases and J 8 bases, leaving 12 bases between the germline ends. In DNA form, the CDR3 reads TGTGCCAGCCACCTATTAGGCGGCTACACCTTC. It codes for CASHLLGGYTF.

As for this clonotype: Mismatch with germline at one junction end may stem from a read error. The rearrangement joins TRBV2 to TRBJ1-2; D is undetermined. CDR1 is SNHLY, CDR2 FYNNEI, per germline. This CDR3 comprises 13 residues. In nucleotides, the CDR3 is TGTGCCAGCACGGCAGCATTTTTCTATGGCCACACCTTC. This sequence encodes CASTAAFFYGHTF.

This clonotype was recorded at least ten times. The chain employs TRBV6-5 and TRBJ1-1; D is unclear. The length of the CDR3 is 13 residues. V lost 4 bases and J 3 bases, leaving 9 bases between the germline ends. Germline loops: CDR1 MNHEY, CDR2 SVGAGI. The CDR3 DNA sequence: TGTGCCAGCAGTTTAGGGCCCGACACTGAAGCTTTCTTT. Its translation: CASSLGPDTEAFF.

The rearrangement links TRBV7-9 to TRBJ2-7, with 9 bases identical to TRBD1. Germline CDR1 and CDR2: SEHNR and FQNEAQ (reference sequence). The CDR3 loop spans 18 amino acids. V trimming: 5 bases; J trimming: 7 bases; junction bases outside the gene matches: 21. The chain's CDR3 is CASSGEDRGRRTYNEQYF. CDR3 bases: TGTGCCAGCAGCGGAGAAGACAGGGGGAGAAGGACCTACAATGAGCAGTACTTC.

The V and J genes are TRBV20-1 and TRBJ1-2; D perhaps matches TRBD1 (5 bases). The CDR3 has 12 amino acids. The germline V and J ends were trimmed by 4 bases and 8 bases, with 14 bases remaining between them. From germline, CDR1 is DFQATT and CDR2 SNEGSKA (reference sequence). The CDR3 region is CSATTGVEGYTF. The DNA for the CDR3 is TGCAGTGCTACGACGGGGGTCGAGGGCTACACCTTC.